These T cell receptor beta chains were read from a single sample in a study of T cells in narcolepsy. Some clones are missing from TCRdb's copy, which holds only in-frame ones; the method was immunoSEQ multiplex PCR. The table records about 33,000 clones, under 90% of them present only once. Sequencing was carried out using CD45RA- memory CD4+ T cells from PBMCs. The receptors derive from a human donor with narcolepsy. Each CDR3 is given with its conserved first and last residue. The order of the fields is J gene, V gene, D gene, clone size, CDR3 DNA, CDR3 protein. D genes are given only for firm matches. Rows give clone size only sometimes, using once, few, many, or a class for an expanded clone.

j_call: TRBJ1-1
v_call: TRBV6-1
d_call: -
clone_size: -
cdr3_nt: TGTGCCACCGCCACTTTTAACACTGAAGCTTTCTTT
cdr3_aa: CATATFNTEAFF

j_call: TRBJ2-5
v_call: TRBV5-1
d_call: TRBD1
clone_size: -
cdr3_nt: TGCGCCAGCAGCCCGGGACAGGGACTATTAGAGACCCAGTACTTC
cdr3_aa: CASSPGQGLLETQYF

j_call: TRBJ2-1
v_call: TRBV14
d_call: TRBD2
clone_size: -
cdr3_nt: TGTGCCAGCAGCCAATATGAGGGACTAGCGGGAGGCAATGAGCAGTTCTTC
cdr3_aa: CASSQYEGLAGGNEQFF

j_call: TRBJ1-5
v_call: TRBV29-1
d_call: TRBD1
clone_size: -
cdr3_nt: TGCAGCGTTGAAGATAGCCGGGACAGGGGCAATCAGCCCCAGCATTTT
cdr3_aa: CSVEDSRDRGNQPQHF

j_call: TRBJ2-7
v_call: TRBV5-1
d_call: -
clone_size: -
cdr3_nt: TGCGCCAGCAGCGCGGATTACGAGCAGTACTTC
cdr3_aa: CASSADYEQYF

j_call: TRBJ2-1
v_call: TRBV28
d_call: TRBD1
clone_size: once
cdr3_nt: TGTGCCAGCAGCCCAGGGGGCGCCGGGAATGAGCAGTTCTTC
cdr3_aa: CASSPGGAGNEQFF

j_call: TRBJ2-1
v_call: TRBV28
d_call: TRBD2
clone_size: -
cdr3_nt: TGTGCCAGCAGTACCCCCGGACTAGCGGGAGGCAAATACAATGAGCAGTTCTTC
cdr3_aa: CASSTPGLAGGKYNEQFF

j_call: TRBJ2-3
v_call: TRBV5-1
d_call: TRBD2
clone_size: -
cdr3_nt: TGCGCCAGCAGCTGGGCCTTGACTAGCGGGGACACAGATACGCAGTATTTT
cdr3_aa: CASSWALTSGDTDTQYF

j_call: TRBJ1-5
v_call: TRBV15
d_call: TRBD1
clone_size: -
cdr3_nt: TGTGCCACCAGCGGCACAGGGGGGAGCAATCAGCCCCAGCATTTT
cdr3_aa: CATSGTGGSNQPQHF

j_call: TRBJ1-2
v_call: TRBV7-2
d_call: -
clone_size: once
cdr3_nt: TGTGCCAGCACCTCGACGGTATACTATGGCTACACCTTC
cdr3_aa: CASTSTVYYGYTF

j_call: TRBJ2-3
v_call: TRBV15
d_call: TRBD2
clone_size: -
cdr3_nt: TGTGCCACCAGCAGAGCGGGGCGGGGGGGCACAGATACGCAGTATTTT
cdr3_aa: CATSRAGRGGTDTQYF

j_call: TRBJ1-3
v_call: TRBV7-9
d_call: -
clone_size: -
cdr3_nt: TGTGCCAGCAGCTTAGTGGCAGGGAGCTCTGGAAACACCATATATTTT
cdr3_aa: CASSLVAGSSGNTIYF

j_call: TRBJ2-2
v_call: TRBV9
d_call: -
clone_size: -
cdr3_nt: TGTGCCAGCAGCGAGACCTTGACCGGGGAGCTGTTTTTT
cdr3_aa: CASSETLTGELFF

j_call: TRBJ2-7
v_call: TRBV6-5
d_call: -
clone_size: -
cdr3_nt: TGTGCCAGCAGTGAAGTACACGAGCAGTACTTC
cdr3_aa: CASSEVHEQYF

j_call: TRBJ1-2
v_call: TRBV15
d_call: -
clone_size: -
cdr3_nt: TGTGCCACCAGCAGAGAAAGGGCCTCTAACTATGGCTACACCTTC
cdr3_aa: CATSRERASNYGYTF

j_call: TRBJ2-1
v_call: TRBV5-5
d_call: -
clone_size: once
cdr3_nt: TGTGCCAGCAGTCATCGGGGGTCTCTATACAATGAGCAGTTCTTC
cdr3_aa: CASSHRGSLYNEQFF

j_call: TRBJ2-1
v_call: TRBV27
d_call: -
clone_size: -
cdr3_nt: TGTGCCAGCAGTTTAAGAAAACAGCCTTCCCTCGGGGTTGAGCAGTTCTTC
cdr3_aa: CASSLRKQPSLGVEQFF

j_call: TRBJ2-3
v_call: TRBV19
d_call: -
clone_size: -
cdr3_nt: TGTGCCAGTAGTCTGAGCCCAGGACCAGATACGCAGTATTTT
cdr3_aa: CASSLSPGPDTQYF

j_call: TRBJ2-7
v_call: TRBV11-2
d_call: TRBD1
clone_size: -
cdr3_nt: TGTGCCAGCAGCCCAAACAGGGGGAACGAGCAGTACTTC
cdr3_aa: CASSPNRGNEQYF

j_call: TRBJ1-5
v_call: TRBV6-1
d_call: -
clone_size: -
cdr3_nt: TGTGCCACCGTTAATAGGGACTCGGGGCCCCAGCATTTT
cdr3_aa: CATVNRDSGPQHF

j_call: TRBJ2-3
v_call: TRBV5-5
d_call: TRBD2
clone_size: -
cdr3_nt: TGTGCCAGCAGCTCCGGGACTACCACGACAGATACGCAGTATTTT
cdr3_aa: CASSSGTTTTDTQYF

j_call: TRBJ1-2
v_call: TRBV7-2
d_call: -
clone_size: -
cdr3_nt: TGTGCCAGCAGCTTAGCGCAGGGGCAGGGTCTGGGCTACACCTTC
cdr3_aa: CASSLAQGQGLGYTF

j_call: TRBJ2-1
v_call: TRBV5-6
d_call: TRBD1
clone_size: -
cdr3_nt: TGTGCCAGCAGCAACGCAAGACAGGGGTCTTACAATGAGCAGTTCTTC
cdr3_aa: CASSNARQGSYNEQFF

j_call: TRBJ1-1
v_call: TRBV7-8
d_call: -
clone_size: -
cdr3_nt: TGTGCCAGCAGCTTTTTAGTTGACACTGAAGCTTTCTTT
cdr3_aa: CASSFLVDTEAFF

j_call: TRBJ1-4
v_call: TRBV5-6
d_call: TRBD1
clone_size: -
cdr3_nt: TGTGCCAGCAGCACTAAGGGACAGGGGGGTGAAAAACTGTTTTTT
cdr3_aa: CASSTKGQGGEKLFF

j_call: TRBJ2-7
v_call: TRBV29-1
d_call: -
clone_size: -
cdr3_nt: TGCAGCGTAGTTGGACAGTTAGAGGGGGAGCAGTACTTC
cdr3_aa: CSVVGQLEGEQYF

j_call: TRBJ2-7
v_call: TRBV28
d_call: TRBD1
clone_size: few
cdr3_nt: TGTGCCAGCAGTTACGGGACAGAGACCTACGAGCAGTACTTC
cdr3_aa: CASSYGTETYEQYF

j_call: TRBJ1-4
v_call: TRBV4-1
d_call: -
clone_size: -
cdr3_nt: TGCGCCAGCAGCCAAGTTCCGGGCCAGCCTAGAAGTGAAAAACTGTTTTTT
cdr3_aa: CASSQVPGQPRSEKLFF

j_call: TRBJ2-7
v_call: TRBV6-5
d_call: -
clone_size: -
cdr3_nt: TGTGCCAGCAGTTACTCGGCAGATACCTACGAGCAGTACTTC
cdr3_aa: CASSYSADTYEQYF

j_call: TRBJ1-1
v_call: TRBV13
d_call: -
clone_size: -
cdr3_nt: TGTGCCAGCAGCTTATCGATAGGAGGGGTTGAAGCTTTCTTT
cdr3_aa: CASSLSIGGVEAFF

j_call: TRBJ2-7
v_call: TRBV5-1
d_call: -
clone_size: -
cdr3_nt: TGCGCCAGCAGTAAGGAGGGGAACGAGCAGTACTTC
cdr3_aa: CASSKEGNEQYF

j_call: TRBJ2-5
v_call: TRBV15
d_call: -
clone_size: -
cdr3_nt: TGTGCCACCAGCAGAGATGGGCATGCGGCAGAGACCCAGTACTTC
cdr3_aa: CATSRDGHAAETQYF

j_call: TRBJ2-7
v_call: TRBV5-1
d_call: -
clone_size: -
cdr3_nt: TGCGCCAGCAGCTCGGACGGCGTTCAGGCGCAGTACTTC
cdr3_aa: CASSSDGVQAQYF

j_call: TRBJ1-2
v_call: TRBV7-8
d_call: -
clone_size: -
cdr3_nt: TGTGCCAGCAGCTTAGAAAGGAAATATGGCTACACCTTC
cdr3_aa: CASSLERKYGYTF

j_call: TRBJ2-7
v_call: TRBV15
d_call: -
clone_size: -
cdr3_nt: TGTGCCACCAGCAGAGATTCTACCTACGAGCAGTACTTC
cdr3_aa: CATSRDSTYEQYF

j_call: TRBJ1-1
v_call: TRBV14
d_call: TRBD1
clone_size: -
cdr3_nt: TGTGCCAGCAGCCAAGACAGGGGGCTTTCTGAAGCTTTCTTT
cdr3_aa: CASSQDRGLSEAFF

j_call: TRBJ2-7
v_call: TRBV5-6
d_call: TRBD2
clone_size: -
cdr3_nt: TGTGCCAGCAGCTGGGGGACTAGCGGCTACGAGCAGTACTTC
cdr3_aa: CASSWGTSGYEQYF

j_call: TRBJ2-2
v_call: TRBV10-3
d_call: TRBD1
clone_size: -
cdr3_nt: TGTGCCATCAGTGACGAGGGGGCGGTCACCGGGGAGCTGTTTTTT
cdr3_aa: CAISDEGAVTGELFF

j_call: TRBJ2-5
v_call: TRBV18
d_call: TRBD2
clone_size: -
cdr3_nt: TGTGCCAGCTCTCTACTAGCGGTGAAAGAGACCCAGTACTTC
cdr3_aa: CASSLLAVKETQYF

j_call: TRBJ2-1
v_call: TRBV27
d_call: TRBD1
clone_size: -
cdr3_nt: TGTGCCAGCAACCCCCAACTGACTCGGGACAGGGGCAACAATGAGCAGTTCTTC
cdr3_aa: CASNPQLTRDRGNNEQFF

j_call: TRBJ2-7
v_call: TRBV7-2
d_call: -
clone_size: -
cdr3_nt: TGTGCCAGCAGTATTTCGAATCCCGACGCGTACCACGAGCAGTACTTC
cdr3_aa: CASSISNPDAYHEQYF

j_call: TRBJ1-2
v_call: TRBV30
d_call: -
clone_size: -
cdr3_nt: TGTGCCTGGAGTGCACAGGTTATCTATGGCTACACCTTC
cdr3_aa: CAWSAQVIYGYTF

j_call: TRBJ1-2
v_call: TRBV5-1
d_call: TRBD1
clone_size: -
cdr3_nt: TGCGCCAGCAGTCCCTACGACAGGGGTTCCTCGGGGGGCTACACCTTC
cdr3_aa: CASSPYDRGSSGGYTF

j_call: TRBJ1-3
v_call: TRBV30
d_call: -
clone_size: -
cdr3_nt: TGTGCCTGGTCGGCAATACTAAGCTCTGGAAACACCATATATTTT
cdr3_aa: CAWSAILSSGNTIYF

j_call: TRBJ1-1
v_call: TRBV5-1
d_call: TRBD1
clone_size: -
cdr3_nt: TGCGCCAGCAACCCGGGACAGGGGAACACTGAAGCTTTCTTT
cdr3_aa: CASNPGQGNTEAFF

j_call: TRBJ1-4
v_call: TRBV27
d_call: TRBD1
clone_size: -
cdr3_nt: TGTGCCAGCAGTTTATCAGCCAGGGGGCCTGCTAATGAAAAACTGTTTTTT
cdr3_aa: CASSLSARGPANEKLFF

j_call: TRBJ1-2
v_call: TRBV25-1
d_call: TRBD1
clone_size: -
cdr3_nt: TGTGCCAGCAGTGAGGCAGGGGGCCTGGATGGCTACACCTTC
cdr3_aa: CASSEAGGLDGYTF

j_call: TRBJ2-5
v_call: TRBV4-2
d_call: -
clone_size: -
cdr3_nt: TGTGCCAGCAGCCAAGGGGTCGGAAACCAAGAGACCCAGTACTTC
cdr3_aa: CASSQGVGNQETQYF